This T cell receptor (beta chain) came from a study of CD8 T cells in Susac syndrome (dated by TCRdb to about 2019). Broadly, across the study: Of the Susac syndrome patients who were sequenced, roughly six had clinically active disease and roughly 8 were in clinical remission. Susac syndrome patients were therapy-naive, on corticosteroids (some also receiving IVIg), or on IVIg alone at blood withdrawal. The study used repertoire sequencing to test whether antigen drove CD8+ T cell activation and differentiation in Susac syndrome.

High-throughput TCR beta sequencing profiled peripheral blood CD8+ and CD4+ T cells from healthy donors, Susac syndrome patients and multiple sclerosis patients. Recently defined diagnostic criteria for definite or probable disease were met by the Susac syndrome patients. Bulk CD8+ and CD4+ T cells were purified magnetically by negative isolation, whereas CD8+ TEMRA cells were enriched by FACS. Blood was collected in EDTA tubes and processed within 24 hours, with PBMCs isolated through density gradient centrifugation. PBMCs destined for TCR sequencing were cryopreserved in liquid nitrogen and later thawed in a 37 °C water bath. Purity of sorted or isolated CD4+, CD8+ and CD8+ TEMRA cells was at least 90%. Results the study describes overall, beyond this receptor: The number of individuals in the TCR sequencing and HLA analysis was recognized as being relatively small. In the CD4+ T cell repertoire of Susac syndrome patients, clonal expansion was not detected.

The germline V gene (reference sequence) yields GTSNPN for CDR1 and SVGIG for CDR2. The CDR3 runs 12 amino acids, cysteine and phenylalanine included. Only the CDR3 part of the read is kept: 36 bases, read in frame from the first base. Trimming takes 7 bases from V and 1 base from J, and the germline ends sit 9 bases apart. Comments on this clonotype: The clone's antigen remains unknown. Base qualities were left out, and no much larger clone turns up one base away.

RNA was extracted with the RNeasy kit and about 0.5 to 1 ug was reverse transcribed using random hexamers. TCR beta CDR3 regions were amplified with the immunoSEQ multiplex PCR assay covering 54 Vbeta and 13 Jbeta segments. Bias from PCR amplification was corrected by using a synthetic template baseline for primer optimization and for computational correction. Regarding the original processing steps: Reads were annotated to V, D and J genes per IMGT and analyzed with immunoSEQ Analyzer, keeping only productive sequences. To calculate clonality, Shannon entropy was normalized by log2 of the number of productive unique sequences and then subtracted from one. Public and private clones were assessed among the 100 most prevalent clones of each patient and control. Clones were defined as Susac-specific when absent from the healthy and MS cohorts, from approximately 970 published viral clones and from other ImmuneACCESS disease sequences. TCRdb's own reprocessing of the public reads used fastp at Q25 and MiXCR and kept productive beta chains. Each entry merges the rows of one CDR3 protein and shows their most common DNA and genes. These V and J calls are TCRdb output, not the study's own analysis. Present in this sample are fewer than 200,000 distinct CDR3 sequences, 94% of which were seen just once. The ten biggest clones cover 0.095% to 0.13% of the sample.

The sequenced sample consisted of CD4+ T cells from PBMCs. Here the chain combines TRBV30 and TRBJ2-3, and the D gene may be TRBD2, 6 bases matching. This receptor was obtained from a human donor with Susac syndrome. The nucleotide sequence reads TGTGCCTTGCGGGGAGGCACAGATACGCAGTATTTT. This codes for CALRGGTDTQYF.